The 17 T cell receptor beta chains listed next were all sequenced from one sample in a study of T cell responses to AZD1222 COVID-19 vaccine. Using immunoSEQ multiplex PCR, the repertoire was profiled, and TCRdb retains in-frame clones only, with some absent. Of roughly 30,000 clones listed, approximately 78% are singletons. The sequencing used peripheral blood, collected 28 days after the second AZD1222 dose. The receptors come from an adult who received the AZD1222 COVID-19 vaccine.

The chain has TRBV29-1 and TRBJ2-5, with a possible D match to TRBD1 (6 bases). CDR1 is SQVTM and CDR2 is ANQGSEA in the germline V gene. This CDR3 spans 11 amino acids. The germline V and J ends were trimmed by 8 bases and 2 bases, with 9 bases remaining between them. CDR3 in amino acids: CSYRVQETQYF. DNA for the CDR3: TGCAGCTACAGGGTTCAAGAGACCCAGTACTTC.

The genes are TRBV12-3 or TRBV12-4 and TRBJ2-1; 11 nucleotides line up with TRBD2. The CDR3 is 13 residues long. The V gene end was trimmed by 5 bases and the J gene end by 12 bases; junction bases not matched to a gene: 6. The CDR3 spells CASSTTSGGWQFF. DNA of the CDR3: TGTGCCAGCAGTACTACTAGCGGGGGATGGCAGTTCTTC.

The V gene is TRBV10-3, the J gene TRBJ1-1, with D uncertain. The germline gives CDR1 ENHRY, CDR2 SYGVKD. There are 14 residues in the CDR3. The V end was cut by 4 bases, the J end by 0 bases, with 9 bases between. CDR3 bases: TGTGCCATCAGTGGGCAGACTGTGAACACTGAAGCTTTCTTT. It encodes CAISGQTVNTEAFF.

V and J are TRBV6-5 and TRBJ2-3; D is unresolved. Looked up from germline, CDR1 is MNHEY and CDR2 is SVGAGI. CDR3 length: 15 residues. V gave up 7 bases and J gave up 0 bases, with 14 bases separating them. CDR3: CASTPTWGSTDTQYF. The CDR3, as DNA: TGTGCCAGCACCCCGACCTGGGGTAGCACAGATACGCAGTATTTT.

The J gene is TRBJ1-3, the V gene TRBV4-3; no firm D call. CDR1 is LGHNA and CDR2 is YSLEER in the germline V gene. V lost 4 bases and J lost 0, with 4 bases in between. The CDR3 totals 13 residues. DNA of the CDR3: TGCGCCAGCAGCCTAACCTCTGGAAACACCATATATTTT. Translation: CASSLTSGNTIYF.

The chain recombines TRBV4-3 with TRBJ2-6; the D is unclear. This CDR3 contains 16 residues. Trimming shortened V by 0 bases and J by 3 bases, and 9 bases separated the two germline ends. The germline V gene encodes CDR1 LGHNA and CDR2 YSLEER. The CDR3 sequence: CASSQDPADGANVLTF. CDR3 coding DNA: TGCGCCAGCAGCCAAGATCCCGCAGATGGGGCCAACGTCCTGACTTTC.

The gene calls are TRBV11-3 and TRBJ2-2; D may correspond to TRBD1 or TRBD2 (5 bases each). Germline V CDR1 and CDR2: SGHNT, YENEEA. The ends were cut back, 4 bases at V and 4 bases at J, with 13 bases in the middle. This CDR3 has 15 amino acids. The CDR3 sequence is CASSWGGRGTGELFF. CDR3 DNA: TGTGCCAGCAGCTGGGGCGGTCGGGGCACCGGGGAGCTGTTTTTT.

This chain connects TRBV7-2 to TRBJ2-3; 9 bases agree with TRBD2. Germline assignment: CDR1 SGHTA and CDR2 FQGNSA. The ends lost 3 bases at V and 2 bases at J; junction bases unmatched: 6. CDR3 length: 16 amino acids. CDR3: CASSFSVAGVTDTQYF. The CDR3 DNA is TGTGCCAGCAGCTTCAGCGTAGCGGGGGTCACAGATACGCAGTATTTT.

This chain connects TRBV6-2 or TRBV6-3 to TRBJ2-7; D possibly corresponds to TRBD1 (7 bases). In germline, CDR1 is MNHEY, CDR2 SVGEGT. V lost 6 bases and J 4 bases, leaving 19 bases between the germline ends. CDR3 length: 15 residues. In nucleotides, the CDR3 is TGTGCCAGCAGCCACTCAGGGGGGAACTGGTACGAGCAGTACGTC. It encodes CASSHSGGNWYEQYV.

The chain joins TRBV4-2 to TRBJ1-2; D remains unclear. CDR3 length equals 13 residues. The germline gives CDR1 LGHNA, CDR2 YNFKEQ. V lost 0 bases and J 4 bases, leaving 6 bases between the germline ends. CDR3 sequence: CASSQDTVYGYTF. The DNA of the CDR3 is TGTGCCAGCAGCCAAGATACGGTCTATGGCTACACCTTC.

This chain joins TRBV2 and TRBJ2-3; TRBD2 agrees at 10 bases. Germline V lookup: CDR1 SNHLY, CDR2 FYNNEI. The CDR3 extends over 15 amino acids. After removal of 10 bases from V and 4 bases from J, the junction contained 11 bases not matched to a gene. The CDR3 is CANKRASGRSDTQYF. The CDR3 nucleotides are TGTGCCAACAAACGGGCTAGCGGGAGATCAGATACGCAGTATTTT.

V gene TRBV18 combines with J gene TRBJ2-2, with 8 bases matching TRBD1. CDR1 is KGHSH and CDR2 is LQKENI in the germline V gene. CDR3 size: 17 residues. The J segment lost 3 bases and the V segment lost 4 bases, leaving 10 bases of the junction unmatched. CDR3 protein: CASSRGVQGAYTGELFF. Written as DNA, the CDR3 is TGTGCCAGCTCACGCGGTGTCCAGGGGGCTTACACCGGGGAGCTGTTTTTT.

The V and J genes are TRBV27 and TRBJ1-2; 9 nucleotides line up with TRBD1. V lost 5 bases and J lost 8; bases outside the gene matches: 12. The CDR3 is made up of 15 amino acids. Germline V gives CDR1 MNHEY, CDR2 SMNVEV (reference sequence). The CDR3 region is CASSPGTGFMGGYTF. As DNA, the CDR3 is TGTGCCAGCAGTCCCGGGACAGGGTTTATGGGGGGCTACACCTTC.

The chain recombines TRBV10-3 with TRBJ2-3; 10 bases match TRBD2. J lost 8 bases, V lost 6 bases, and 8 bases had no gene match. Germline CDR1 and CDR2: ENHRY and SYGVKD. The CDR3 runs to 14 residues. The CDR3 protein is CAIRTASGGGTQYF. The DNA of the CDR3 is TGTGCCATCAGGACCGCTAGCGGGGGCGGTACGCAGTATTTT.

CDR3 residues: CASSPDSEKLFF. The CDR3 bases are TGTGCCAGCAGTCCCGACTCGGAAAAACTGTTTTTT. The rearrangement uses TRBV12-3 or TRBV12-4 and TRBJ1-4; D remains ambiguous. The CDR3 runs 12 residues. V lost 5 bases and J lost 8, with 9 bases in between.

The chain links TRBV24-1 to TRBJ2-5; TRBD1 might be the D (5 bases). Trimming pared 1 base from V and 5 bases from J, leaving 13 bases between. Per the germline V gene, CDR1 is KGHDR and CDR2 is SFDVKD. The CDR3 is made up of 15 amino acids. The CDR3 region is CATSDLRGLGETQYF. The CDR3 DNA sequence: TGTGCCACCAGTGATTTAAGGGGTTTGGGTGAGACCCAGTACTTC.

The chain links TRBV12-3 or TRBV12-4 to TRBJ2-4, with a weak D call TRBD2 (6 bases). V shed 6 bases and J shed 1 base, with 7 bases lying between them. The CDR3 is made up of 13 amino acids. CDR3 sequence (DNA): TGTGCCAGCAGGGAGGGGGCCAAAAACATTCAGTACTTC. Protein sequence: CASREGAKNIQYF.